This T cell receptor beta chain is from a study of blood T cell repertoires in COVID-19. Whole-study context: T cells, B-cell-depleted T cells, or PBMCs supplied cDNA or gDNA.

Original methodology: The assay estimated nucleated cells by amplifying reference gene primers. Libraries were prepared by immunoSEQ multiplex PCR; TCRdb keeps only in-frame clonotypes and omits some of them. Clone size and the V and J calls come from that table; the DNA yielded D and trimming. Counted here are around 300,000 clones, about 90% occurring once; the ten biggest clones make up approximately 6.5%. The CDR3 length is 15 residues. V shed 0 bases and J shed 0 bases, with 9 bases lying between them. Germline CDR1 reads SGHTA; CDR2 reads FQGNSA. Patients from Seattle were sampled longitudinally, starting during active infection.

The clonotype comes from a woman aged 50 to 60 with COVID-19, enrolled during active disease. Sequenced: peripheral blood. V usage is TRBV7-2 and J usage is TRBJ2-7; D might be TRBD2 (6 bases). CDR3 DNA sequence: TGTGCCAGCAGCTTAGCTAGCGGAGGCTCCTACGAGCAGTACTTC. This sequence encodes CASSLASGGSYEQYF.